This T cell receptor beta chain was recovered during a study of cytomegalovirus exposure and HLA in healthy donors. Germline CDR1 GTSNPN, CDR2 SVGIG (reference sequence). This CDR3 is built from 14 residues. The V gene end was trimmed by 2 bases and the J gene end by 7 bases; junction bases not matched to a gene: 7. This PCR relied on a set of 60 Vbeta primers and 13 Jbeta primers. Sequencing used immunoSEQ multiplex PCR; TCRdb keeps in-frame clones, though not all of them. The table includes 95,000 to 150,000 clones, around 67% detected once. Sequencing was done on a sample of PBMCs. The clonotype originates from a woman between 35 and 50 years old in good health and CMV-seronegative. The chain joins TRBV30 to TRBJ2-1; 8 nucleotides line up with TRBD1. CDR3 region: CAWSIGTGWNEQFF. CDR3 nucleotide sequence: TGTGCCTGGAGTATCGGGACAGGTTGGAATGAGCAGTTCTTC.